This note documents a single TCR beta chain sequence. Its specificity is unknown. The sample belongs to a study of regulatory dendritic cells for organ transplantation. Study-wide points: Regulatory dendritic cells appeared to expand memory CD8+ clones less than mature ones. Memory T cells were less diverse than naive, with memory CD8+ most oligoclonal.

The germline V gene has CDR1 MGHRA and CDR2 YSYEKL. The CDR3 is 13 residues long. The V end was cut by 4 bases, the J end by 8 bases, with 12 bases between. Assay: immunoSEQ multiplex PCR; the TCRdb copy retains only in-frame clones and omits some. This sample carries around 30,000 clones, approximately 86% of them seen once, and the ten largest clones take 0.4% to 0.45%. Memory T cells were CD45RO+, naive were CD45RA+, sorted by FACS. The chain has TRBV4-1 and TRBJ2-1; D perhaps matches TRBD1 (6 bases). Input material: naive CD8+ T cells from blood. The subset: CD45RA+ naive T cells. The sequence was collected from a human donor in good health. CDR3 loop: CASSPTGFDEQFF. DNA for the CDR3: TGCGCCAGCAGCCCTACAGGGTTCGATGAGCAGTTCTTC.